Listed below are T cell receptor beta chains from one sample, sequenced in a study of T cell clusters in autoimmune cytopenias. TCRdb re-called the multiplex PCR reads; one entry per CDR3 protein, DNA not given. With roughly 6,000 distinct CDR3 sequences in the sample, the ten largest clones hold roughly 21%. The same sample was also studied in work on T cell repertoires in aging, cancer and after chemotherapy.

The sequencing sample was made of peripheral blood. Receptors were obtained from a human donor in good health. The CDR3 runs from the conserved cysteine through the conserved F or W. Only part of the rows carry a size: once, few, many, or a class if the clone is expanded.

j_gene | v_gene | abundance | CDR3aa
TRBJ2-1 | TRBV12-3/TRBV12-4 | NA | CASSLGLAGSYNEQFF
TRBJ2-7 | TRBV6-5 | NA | CASSRILVYDEQYF
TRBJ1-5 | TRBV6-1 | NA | CASSGGPGTGFGQPQHF
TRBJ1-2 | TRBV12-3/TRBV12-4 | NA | CASSLGQGLEGYTF
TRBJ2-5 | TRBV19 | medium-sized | CASSMRREIETQYF
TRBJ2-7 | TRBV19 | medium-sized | CASSISLDRGNEQYF
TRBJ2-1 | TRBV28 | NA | CASTTGADNEQFF
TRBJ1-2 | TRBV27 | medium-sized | CASSPPTGYGYTF
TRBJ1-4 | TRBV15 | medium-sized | CATSRVSGGPEKLFF
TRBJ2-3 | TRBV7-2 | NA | CASSLVNSGRDTDTQYF
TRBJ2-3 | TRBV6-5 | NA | CASSLRESTDTQYF
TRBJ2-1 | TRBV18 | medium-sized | CASSPGSQAALRSYNEQFF
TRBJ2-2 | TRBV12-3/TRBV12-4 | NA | CASSLSQGATGELFF
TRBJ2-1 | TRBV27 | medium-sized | CASSYLGPRNEQFF
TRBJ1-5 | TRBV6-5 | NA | CATRTGRNNQPQHF
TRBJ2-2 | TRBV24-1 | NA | CATSGGQNTGELFF
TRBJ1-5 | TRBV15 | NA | CATSRVYLLNRAEVNSNQPQHF
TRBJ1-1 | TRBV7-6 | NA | CASSSAHRDTEAFF
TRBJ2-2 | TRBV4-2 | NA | CASSQDPGTGGGELFF
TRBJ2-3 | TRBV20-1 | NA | CSASLAGGLGTDTQYF
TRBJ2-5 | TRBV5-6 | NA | CASSSLAPPETQYF
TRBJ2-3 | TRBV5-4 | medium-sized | CASSLTPGLAAEDTQYF
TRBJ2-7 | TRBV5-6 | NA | CASSLDGAEQYF
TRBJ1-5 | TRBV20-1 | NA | CSATQGQENQPQHF